This T cell receptor (beta chain) was retrieved from a study of blood T cells in healthy people across ages. A second about 7 to 11 cycle PCR used barcoded and J-beta primers. TCRdb used MiXCR to reprocess the 5' RACE reads, holding one entry per CDR3 protein. The data hold around 2 million distinct CDR3 sequences, with 30% to 40% observed a single time. As concerns this clonotype: Its antigen remains unknown. At one boundary the junction diverges from the germline segment, which might be a read error.

Study findings and constraints: Unsorted PBMCs ruled out conclusive naive versus antigen-experienced comparison. As naive T cell percentage varied, TCR beta diversity correlated strongly with it.

Sequencing was done on a sample of blood. The source of this sequence is a human donor in good health.

CDR3 loop: CASSHVIATSEKLFF. The CDR3 DNA sequence: TGCGCCAGCAGCCACGTGATTGCAACTAGTGAAAAACTGTTTTTT. The chain combines TRBV4-3 with TRBJ1-4; D ambiguous. The CDR3 totals 15 residues. Germline-derived CDR1 and CDR2 are LGHNA and YSLEER.